This section outlines one T cell receptor beta chain sequence together with its context. This same CDR3 is encoded by further DNA sequences in the sample. The CDR3 has 14 residues. Germline-derived CDR1 and CDR2 are KGHSH and LQKENI. The V and J ends lost 6 bases and 0 bases respectively, with 6 bases between them. This sample was included in a study of shared clonotypes between healthy human individuals. Around 30,000 T cell genomes (around 200 ng DNA) went into each sorted-subset replicate. This table comes from immunoSEQ multiplex PCR, and its TCRdb copy is limited to in-frame clones, with some not included. This sample yields about 990,000 clones, of which about four fifths are seen a single time; around 0.6% belongs to the top ten.

The sample consisted of memory CD4+ T cells from PBMCs. Subset denoted: CD45RA-negative fraction. The clonotype originates from a man between 18 and 35 years old in good health. Some clones in this sample may be carry-over from other donors' samples. This sequence joins TRBV18 and TRBJ2-6; D uncertain. The CDR3 reads CASSPSSGANVLTF. CDR3 nucleotides: TGTGCCAGCTCCCCGAGCTCTGGGGCCAACGTCCTGACTTTC.